These 18 T cell receptor beta chains came from one sample sequenced in a study of graft-versus-host responses after intestinal transplantation. This table comes from immunoSEQ multiplex PCR, and its TCRdb copy is limited to in-frame clones, with some not included. Of roughly 60,000 clones in the sample, 91% were seen once. Sequences were derived from PBMCs, sampled less than 130 days after intestinal transplantation. The receptors originated from a human patient who received an intestinal transplant, so some T cells may come from the graft donor.

CDR3 sequence reads: CASSLPNQPQHF. Here the CDR3 DNA reads TGTGCCAGCAGCCTCCCAAATCAGCCCCAGCATTTT. The V gene is TRBV7-8, the J gene TRBJ1-5; the D is unclear. Per the germline V gene, CDR1 is SGHVS and CDR2 is FQNEAQ. V shed 5 bases and J shed 4 bases, with 6 bases lying between them. This CDR3 is 12 amino acids long.

The J gene is TRBJ2-5, the V gene TRBV2; the match to TRBD1 covers 7 bases. Germline V gives CDR1 SNHLY, CDR2 FYNNEI. This CDR3 contains 13 residues. Trimming took 6 bases from V and 5 from J; bases not matched to a gene: 6. The DNA for the CDR3 is TGTGCCAGCAGCCTAGACAGGGAGGAGACCCAGTACTTC. Protein product: CASSLDREETQYF.

J is TRBJ2-5 and V is TRBV2; weak D call: TRBD1 (6 bases). Trimming took 3 bases from V and 7 from J, leaving 21 bases between them. Germline V lookup: CDR1 SNHLY, CDR2 FYNNEI. This CDR3 has 16 residues. The CDR3 DNA follows: TGTGCCAGCAGTGAGCCCAGGGACATGATTGCAGCGACCCAGTACTTC. Translating gives CASSEPRDMIAATQYF. Full variable domain (remainder filled in from reference TRBV2 and TRBJ2-5): EPEVTQTPSHQVTQMGQEVILRCVPISNHLYFYWYRQILGQKVEFLVSFYNNEISEKSEIFDDQFSVERPDGSNFTLKIRSTKLEDSAMYFCASSEPRDMIAATQYFGPGTRLLVL.

This clone occurred once. The chain recombines TRBV13 with TRBJ2-3; 15 positions agree with TRBD2. V shed 4 bases, J shed 0 bases, and the junction held 11 bases outside the gene matches. Germline V lookup: CDR1 PRHDT, CDR2 FYEKMQ (reference sequence). The CDR3 loop spans 20 amino acids. The CDR3 coding sequence is TGTGCCAGCAGCTCGAGGACTAGCGGGAGGGCCTTCCCTAGCACAGATACGCAGTATTTT. Protein sequence: CASSSRTSGRAFPSTDTQYF.

The chain joins TRBV7-8 to TRBJ2-7; 9 bases match TRBD1. This CDR3 is built from 16 residues. Germline-derived CDR1 and CDR2 are SGHVS and FQNEAQ. The trim removed 0 bases at V and 4 bases at J, leaving 7 bases unmatched. The CDR3 spells CASSLAGTGHQYEQYF. CDR3 DNA sequence: TGTGCCAGCAGCTTAGCAGGGACAGGGCATCAATACGAGCAGTACTTC.

The rearrangement joins TRBV4-1 to TRBJ2-5; 13 bases agree with TRBD2. The germline V gene encodes CDR1 MGHRA and CDR2 YSYEKL. Trimming took 3 bases from V and 1 from J; bases not matched to a gene: 5. This CDR3 has 17 amino acids. CDR3: CASSQGTSGDRQETQYF. The CDR3 DNA follows: TGCGCCAGCAGCCAGGGGACTAGCGGGGACCGCCAAGAGACCCAGTACTTC.

The chain employs TRBV5-1 and TRBJ1-1; maybe TRBD1 (5 bases). V was clipped by 0 bases and J by 0 bases, with 6 bases between them. Germline lookup yields CDR1 SGHRS and CDR2 YFSETQ. CDR3 length: 14 amino acids. The CDR3 DNA reads TGCGCCAGCAGCTTGGAGGGGTTGAACACTGAAGCTTTCTTT. Translation gives CASSLEGLNTEAFF.

The genes are TRBV5-5 and TRBJ2-1, with 10 bases fitting TRBD1. The CDR3 spans 15 residues. Per the germline V gene, CDR1 is SGHKS and CDR2 is YYEKEE (reference sequence). The trim removed 4 bases at V and 6 bases at J, leaving 7 bases unmatched. CDR3 amino acids: CASSLGQGLGNEQFF. The DNA for the CDR3 is TGTGCCAGCAGCCTGGGACAGGGGTTGGGCAATGAGCAGTTCTTC. The whole variable domain, remainder taken from reference TRBV5-5 and TRBJ2-1, is DAGVTQSPTHLIKTRGQQVTLRCSPISGHKSVSWYQQVLGQGPQFIFQYYEKEERGRGNFPDRFSARQFPNYSSELNVNALLLGDSALYLCASSLGQGLGNEQFFGPGTRLTVL.

The chain couples TRBV14 to TRBJ2-7; 8 bases map to TRBD2. V shed 0 bases, J shed 7 bases, and the junction held 8 bases outside the gene matches. The germline V gene has CDR1 SGHDN and CDR2 FVKESK. The CDR3 loop spans 15 amino acids. DNA for the CDR3: TGTGCCAGCAGCCAAGATCAGGCGGGAGGCTCGGAGCAGTACTTC. As protein: CASSQDQAGGSEQYF. Full variable domain (missing parts from reference TRBV14 and TRBJ2-7): EAGVTQFPSHSVIEKGQTVTLRCDPISGHDNLYWYRRVMGKEIKFLLHFVKESKQDESGMPNNRFLAERTGGTYSTLKVQPAELEDSGVYFCASSQDQAGGSEQYFGPGTRLTVT.

This chain links TRBV6-4 with TRBJ2-3; perhaps TRBD1 as D (6 bases). V was clipped by 8 bases and J by 3 bases, with 21 bases between them. CDR1 is MRHNA and CDR2 is SNTAGT in the germline V gene. The CDR3 runs 16 residues. The CDR3 bases are TGTGCCAGCGTAATGACCCCAGGGGCCGAAACAGATACGCAGTATTTT. It is translated as CASVMTPGAETDTQYF.

The chain joins TRBV28 to TRBJ1-4; TRBD1 agrees at 9 bases. There are 13 residues in the CDR3. Germline values: CDR1 MDHEN, CDR2 SYDVKM. V was clipped by 3 bases and J by 10 bases; unmatched bases: 3. The CDR3, as DNA: TGTGCCAGCAGTTTGGGACAGGGTGGAAAACTGTTTTTT. It encodes CASSLGQGGKLFF.

This chain links TRBV28 with TRBJ1-4; possibly TRBD1 for D (6 bases). The CDR3 is made up of 15 amino acids. V was clipped by 4 bases and J by 8 bases, with 17 bases between them. Germline V CDR1 and CDR2: MDHEN, SYDVKM. This CDR3 reads CASSYQGRLEEKLFF. The DNA of the CDR3 is TGTGCCAGCAGTTACCAGGGGAGGTTGGAAGAAAAACTGTTTTTT.

The sample holds one count of this clone. The V call is TRBV7-9, the J call TRBJ2-7; D unclear. Looked up from germline, CDR1 is SEHNR and CDR2 is FQNEAQ (reference sequence). V was shortened by 4 bases and J by 0 bases, with 13 bases between the two germline ends. The CDR3 contains 15 residues. CDR3 in amino acids: CASSSWAPSSYEQYF. Here the CDR3 DNA reads TGTGCCAGCAGCTCCTGGGCTCCCAGCTCCTACGAGCAGTACTTC.

The sample holds one count of this clone. This chain uses TRBV7-3 with TRBJ2-1; 12 bases agree with TRBD2. This CDR3 has 19 amino acids. Unmatched junction bases numbered 11, after V lost 5 bases and J lost 0 bases. Germline V gene data show CDR1 as SGHTA and CDR2 as FQGTGA. CDR3 DNA: TGTGCCAGCAGCCAGATCCTAGCGGGAGGGCCTGGCTCCTACAATGAGCAGTTCTTC. It encodes CASSQILAGGPGSYNEQFF.

The V gene is TRBV19, the J gene TRBJ2-4; D may be TRBD2 (6 bases). Trimming cost V 6 bases and J 0 bases, with 9 bases left between them. Per germline, CDR1 LNHDA and CDR2 SQIVND (reference sequence). The CDR3 has 14 amino acids. The CDR3 is CASREGLAKNIQYF. Written as DNA, the CDR3 is TGTGCCAGTAGGGAGGGGCTAGCCAAAAACATTCAGTACTTC.

This clone was counted a single time. The chain uses TRBV7-6 and TRBJ2-1; 7 bases agree with TRBD2. The germline CDR1 and CDR2 sequences are SGHVS and FNYEAQ. The ends lost 5 bases at V and 8 bases at J; junction bases unmatched: 15. CDR3 size: 16 residues. The CDR3 region is CASSTDSGISIHEQFF. Written as DNA, the CDR3 is TGTGCCAGCAGCACCGACAGCGGGATCAGTATCCATGAGCAGTTCTTC.

The rearrangement uses TRBV5-4 and TRBJ2-3; TRBD2 aligns across 10 bases. V was pared by 2 bases and J by 5 bases, with 5 bases of the junction left unmatched. Germline V CDR1 and CDR2: SGHNT, YYREEE (reference sequence). The CDR3 spans 15 residues. The CDR3 loop is CASSFSGRWLDTQYF. As DNA, the CDR3 is TGTGCCAGCAGCTTTAGCGGGAGGTGGCTAGATACGCAGTATTTT.

V and J are TRBV27 and TRBJ2-1, with 8 nucleotides matching TRBD2. V lost 2 bases to trimming and J lost 5 bases; unmatched junction nucleotides: 5. The CDR3 is 15 residues long. CDR1 and CDR2 (germline): MNHEY, SMNVEV (reference sequence). CDR3 sequence reads: CASSLRGLGNNEQFF. CDR3 coding DNA: TGTGCCAGCAGTTTACGGGGACTAGGAAACAATGAGCAGTTCTTC.